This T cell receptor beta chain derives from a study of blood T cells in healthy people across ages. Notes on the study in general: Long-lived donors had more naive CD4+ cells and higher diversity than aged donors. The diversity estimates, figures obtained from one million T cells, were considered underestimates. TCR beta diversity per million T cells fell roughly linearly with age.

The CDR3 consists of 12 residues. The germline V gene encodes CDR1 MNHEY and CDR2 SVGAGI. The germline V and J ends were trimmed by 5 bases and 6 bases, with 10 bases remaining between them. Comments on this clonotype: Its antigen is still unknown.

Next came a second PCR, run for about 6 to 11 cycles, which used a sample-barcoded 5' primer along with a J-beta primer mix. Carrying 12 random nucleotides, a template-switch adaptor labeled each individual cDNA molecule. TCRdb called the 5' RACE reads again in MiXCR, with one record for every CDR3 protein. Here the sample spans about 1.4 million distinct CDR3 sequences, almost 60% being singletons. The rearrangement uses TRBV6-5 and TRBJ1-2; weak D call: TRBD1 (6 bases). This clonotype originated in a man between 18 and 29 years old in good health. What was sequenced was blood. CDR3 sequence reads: CASSQGWDGYTF. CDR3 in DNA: TGTGCCAGCAGTCAGGGGTGGGATGGCTACACCTTC.